This TCR beta chain was recovered during a study of control samples from healthy donors and cancer patients. TCRdb's copy holds only in-frame clones and misses some; the assay was immunoSEQ multiplex PCR. The profile shows 65,000 to 70,000 clones, roughly 82% of them singletons. CDR1 is MNHNY, CDR2 SVGAGI, per germline (reference sequence). The CDR3 has 14 amino acids. Between the trimmed V and J ends, which lost 6 bases and 4 bases, there was a span of 13 bases. Sequenced material: PBMCs. The receptor was derived from a woman between 50 and 59 years old with lung cancer. The chain has TRBV6-6 and TRBJ1-3, with a tentative D call TRBD1 (6 bases). The CDR3 here is CASSRGQGGNTIYF. In nucleotides, the CDR3 is TGTGCCAGCAGCCGCGGGCAGGGGGGAAACACCATATATTTT.